These 32 T cell receptor beta chains share one sample of origin, sequenced in a study of blood T cell repertoires in COVID-19. Sequenced by immunoSEQ multiplex PCR; TCRdb stores in-frame clones only, minus some. The profile shows some 93,000 clones, roughly 79% of them singletons. Source material: peripheral blood. These TCRs come from a man between 65 and 85 years old with acute or convalescent COVID-19.

V and J are TRBV6-5 and TRBJ1-1; tentatively, D is TRBD1 (6 bases). The germline V gene encodes CDR1 MNHEY and CDR2 SVGAGI. The germline V and J ends were trimmed by 2 bases and 10 bases, with 11 bases remaining between them. CDR3 length: 12 amino acids. CDR3 coding DNA: TGTGCCAGCAGTTACCATGGGGGCGTAGCTTTCTTT. Translated: CASSYHGGVAFF.

The rearrangement joins TRBV28 to TRBJ1-2, with TRBD1 matching over 8 bases. V gave up 6 bases and J gave up 8 bases; unmatched junction bases: 14. The CDR3 has 15 amino acids. Germline CDR1 and CDR2: MDHEN and SYDVKM. The CDR3: CASSAPGTGFGGYTF. The CDR3 nucleotides are TGTGCCAGCAGCGCCCCGGGGACAGGCTTTGGGGGCTACACCTTC.

V is TRBV6-5 and J is TRBJ1-1; 9 nucleotides match TRBD1. CDR1 and CDR2 (germline): MNHEY, SVGAGI. V lost 6 bases and J lost 6; bases outside the gene matches: 5. The CDR3 is 13 residues long. CDR3 in DNA: TGTGCCAGCAGCCGGGACAGGGAGGCTGAAGCTTTCTTT. It specifies CASSRDREAEAFF.

In DNA, the CDR3 is TGCGCCAGCAGCTACACTTACGGGCGGGACGAAGCTTTCTTT. Translation: CASSYTYGRDEAFF. The chain joins TRBV5-1 to TRBJ1-1; possible D gene TRBD1, 5 bases. This CDR3 spans 14 amino acids. V was trimmed by 3 bases and J by 8 bases, leaving 17 bases between them. Germline-derived CDR1 and CDR2 are SGHRS and YFSETQ.

This chain joins TRBV5-1 and TRBJ1-2; D ambiguous. Germline-derived CDR1 and CDR2 are SGHRS and YFSETQ. V was trimmed by 4 bases and J by 4 bases, leaving 11 bases between them. This CDR3 has 13 amino acids. The CDR3 nucleotides are TGCGCCAGCAGCGAGGGTTATCTCTATGGCTACACCTTC. It encodes CASSEGYLYGYTF. Complete variable domain (other parts from reference TRBV5-1 and TRBJ1-2): KAGVTQTPRYLIKTRGQQVTLSCSPISGHRSVSWYQQTPGQGLQFLFEYFSETQRNKGNFPGRFSGRQFSNSRSEMNVSTLELGDSALYLCASSEGYLYGYTFGSGTRLTVV.

There are a few counts of this clone. The chain carries TRBV11-2 and TRBJ1-2; 7 nucleotides match TRBD1. CDR3 size: 14 residues. Losses at the gene ends were 5 bases for V and 8 bases for J; bases not matched to a gene: 11. Germline CDR1 SGHAT, CDR2 FQNNGV. CDR3 in DNA: TGTGCCAGCAGCCCGGACAGGAACCTGGGGGGCTACACCTTC. This encodes CASSPDRNLGGYTF. Looking up the rest from reference TRBV11-2 and TRBJ1-2 gives the full variable domain: EAGVAQSPRYKIIEKRQSVAFWCNPISGHATLYWYQQILGQGPKLLIQFQNNGVVDDSQLPKDRFSAERLKGVDSTLKIQPAKLEDSAVYLCASSPDRNLGGYTFGSGTRLTVV.

This clone showed up just once. Additional DNA sequences in this sample encode the identical CDR3. This chain links TRBV5-1 with TRBJ2-1; no clear D. The CDR3 has 14 residues. The germline gives CDR1 SGHRS, CDR2 YFSETQ. Trimming left V 0 bases short and J 1 base short, with 5 bases between. The chain's CDR3 is CASSLGASYNEQFF. The DNA of the CDR3 is TGCGCCAGCAGCTTGGGGGCTTCCTACAATGAGCAGTTCTTC.

The J gene is TRBJ1-1, the V gene TRBV9, with a weak D call TRBD1 (6 bases). This CDR3 spans 14 amino acids. The germline gives CDR1 SGDLS, CDR2 YYNGEE. The V gene lost 4 bases and the J gene lost 1 base, with 11 bases spanning the gap. CDR3 protein: CASSTEQGNTEAFF. In DNA form, the CDR3 reads TGTGCCAGCAGCACCGAACAGGGGAACACTGAAGCTTTCTTT.

The chain links TRBV3-1 (or the pseudogene TRBV3-2) to TRBJ1-1, with D perhaps matching TRBD1 (6 bases). The CDR3 spans 15 residues. Looked up from germline, CDR1 is LGHDT and CDR2 is YNNKEL (reference sequence). V was cut by 4 bases and J by 1 base, with 13 bases left in between. DNA of the CDR3: TGTGCCAGCAGCCCAGAAGACAGGCCGAACACTGAAGCTTTCTTT. Its translation is CASSPEDRPNTEAFF.

V and J are TRBV6-5 and TRBJ2-7; 7 nucleotides line up with TRBD2. V shed 3 bases and J 5 bases; nucleotides not matched to a gene: 10. This CDR3 region has 15 residues. Germline-derived CDR1 and CDR2 are MNHEY and SVGAGI. The CDR3, as DNA: TGTGCCAGCAGTTATAACCCGGGGGGTAGCCACGAGCAGTACTTC. Translating it yields CASSYNPGGSHEQYF.

The chain is built from TRBV15 and TRBJ2-1, with D possibly matching TRBD1 (5 bases). The CDR3 sequence is 14 residues long. Trimming pared 1 base from V and 6 bases from J, leaving 10 bases between. Germline CDR1 LNHNV, CDR2 YYDKDF (reference sequence). The CDR3 DNA sequence: TGTGCCACCAGCAGAGCCCCAGGGCTCAATGAGCAGTTCTTC. Translated, it gives CATSRAPGLNEQFF.

The chain is built from TRBV7-3 and TRBJ2-3; perhaps TRBD2 as D (7 bases). This CDR3 is built from 15 residues. Trimming stripped 5 bases from V and 6 bases from J, with 18 bases between. Germline CDR1 is SGHTA and CDR2 is FQGTGA. The CDR3 nucleotides read TGTGCCAGCAGCCTCTGGGGGGGCGCGGGTGATACGCAGTATTTT. Protein sequence: CASSLWGGAGDTQYF.

The chain couples TRBV4-1 to TRBJ2-3, with 7 bases lining up with TRBD2. In germline, CDR1 is MGHRA, CDR2 YSYEKL. Trimming took 0 bases from V and 2 from J; bases not matched to a gene: 2. The CDR3 consists of 15 residues. This chain's CDR3 is CASSQERGNTDTQYF. In DNA form, the CDR3 reads TGCGCCAGCAGCCAAGAGCGGGGGAACACAGATACGCAGTATTTT.

A few counts support this clone. The J gene is TRBJ1-6, the V gene TRBV6-5; D unclear. The CDR3 runs to 14 residues. V lost 6 bases to trimming and J lost 5 bases, with 11 bases between them. Per the germline V gene, CDR1 is MNHEY and CDR2 is SVGAGI. The CDR3 coding sequence is TGTGCCAGCAGATTTACAGCGGATAATTCACCCCTCCACTTT. Residues: CASRFTADNSPLHF.

This chain joins TRBV6-1 and TRBJ1-2; TRBD1 is a possible D gene (5 bases). V was shortened by 1 base and J by 8 bases, with 20 bases between the two germline ends. From germline, CDR1 is MNHNS and CDR2 SASEGT. The CDR3 is 16 residues long. CDR3 in amino acids: CASSEEPFPGPEGYTF. The CDR3 nucleotides read TGTGCCAGCAGTGAAGAGCCCTTCCCAGGGCCAGAGGGCTACACCTTC.

This rearrangement joins TRBV6-4 to TRBJ2-3; 9 bases line up with TRBD2. Germline CDR1 and CDR2: MRHNA and SNTAGT. The trim removed 2 bases at V and 4 bases at J, leaving 7 bases unmatched. This CDR3 comprises 16 residues. The CDR3 DNA reads TGTGCCAGCAGTGACAGGAGCGGGGGGACCCCAGATACGCAGTATTTT. Residues: CASSDRSGGTPDTQYF.

This rearrangement joins TRBV7-9 to TRBJ2-1; 8 bases align to TRBD1. Germline loops: CDR1 SEHNR, CDR2 FQNEAQ (reference sequence). Trimming removed 5 bases from V and 6 bases from J; junction bases left unmatched: 12. The CDR3 extends over 16 amino acids. The chain's CDR3 is CASSGLQRTGINEQFF. The CDR3 bases are TGTGCCAGCAGCGGTCTCCAGCGGACAGGGATCAATGAGCAGTTCTTC.

This clone was counted only a few times. The chain uses TRBV7-9 and TRBJ1-2, with 8 bases matching TRBD1. This CDR3 spans 13 amino acids. Germline CDR1 is SEHNR and CDR2 is FQNEAQ (reference sequence). V was clipped by 6 bases and J by 8 bases; unmatched bases: 8. The CDR3: CASSLDRGKGYTF. CDR3 DNA: TGTGCCAGCAGTCTTGACAGGGGAAAGGGCTACACCTTC. Looking up the rest from reference TRBV7-9 and TRBJ1-2 gives the full variable domain: DTGVSQNPRHKITKRGQNVTFRCDPISEHNRLYWYRQTLGQGPEFLTYFQNEAQLEKSRLLSDRFSAERPKGSFSTLEIQRTEQGDSAMYLCASSLDRGKGYTFGSGTRLTVV.

This chain connects TRBV5-1 to TRBJ2-3, with TRBD1 matching 8 bases. The length of the CDR3 is 15 residues. CDR1 is SGHRS and CDR2 is YFSETQ in the germline V gene. The V segment lost 2 bases and the J segment 5 bases; nucleotides outside the gene matches: 7. CDR3 amino acids: CASSFTGGKQDTQYF. DNA for the CDR3: TGCGCCAGCAGCTTCACAGGGGGTAAGCAAGATACGCAGTATTTT.

The chain joins TRBV7-2 to TRBJ1-2; D is undetermined. The CDR3 contains 14 residues. V shed 5 bases and J shed 0 bases, with 10 bases lying between them. Germline CDR1 reads SGHTA; CDR2 reads FQGNSA. The DNA for the CDR3 is TGTGCCAGCAGCAACTACCCAACTAACTATGGCTACACCTTC. Its translation is CASSNYPTNYGYTF.

The V and J genes are TRBV7-6 and TRBJ2-1, with TRBD2 as a possible D gene (6 bases). The CDR3 sequence is 15 residues long. In germline, CDR1 is SGHVS, CDR2 FNYEAQ. V lost 2 bases to trimming and J lost 6 bases, with 14 bases between them. The CDR3: CASSLYRGMGNEQFF. CDR3 nucleotide sequence: TGTGCCAGCAGCTTATATCGGGGGATGGGCAATGAGCAGTTCTTC.

This clone has just a few counts. V gene TRBV18 combines with J gene TRBJ2-2; 14 nucleotides match TRBD2. This CDR3 spans 20 amino acids. V lost 1 base, J lost 3 bases, and 10 bases stayed unmatched. Looked up from germline, CDR1 is KGHSH and CDR2 is LQKENI. In nucleotides, the CDR3 is TGTGCCAGCTCACCACAGTTCGGGACTAGCGGGGGCGTTTACACCGGGGAGCTGTTTTTT. Translation gives CASSPQFGTSGGVYTGELFF.

The genes are TRBV18 and TRBJ2-6; 13 nucleotides line up with TRBD2. The CDR3 has 20 residues. J gave up 4 bases and V 2 bases, and 11 bases lay outside the gene matches. Per the germline V gene, CDR1 is KGHSH and CDR2 is LQKENI. For the CDR3, the DNA is TGTGCCAGCTCACCATCGGGACTAGCGGGAACTAGAGCGGGGGCCAACGTCCTGACTTTC. It codes for CASSPSGLAGTRAGANVLTF. The whole variable domain, filled in from reference TRBV18 and TRBJ2-6, reads NAGVMQNPRHLVRRRGQEARLRCSPMKGHSHVYWYRQLPEEGLKFMVYLQKENIIDESGMPKERFSAEFPKEGPSILRIQQVVRGDSAAYFCASSPSGLAGTRAGANVLTFGAGSRLTVL.

The chain carries TRBV3-1 (or the pseudogene TRBV3-2) and TRBJ2-5; TRBD2 matches 8 bases. Unmatched junction bases numbered 5, after V lost 3 bases and J lost 5 bases. Germline CDR1 reads LGHDT; CDR2 reads YNNKEL (reference sequence). The CDR3 extends over 14 amino acids. For the CDR3, the DNA is TGTGCCAGCAGCCAGGCCGGGACTAGGGAGACCCAGTACTTC. Protein sequence: CASSQAGTRETQYF.

The rearrangement links TRBV7-8 to TRBJ2-6, with 7 bases identical to TRBD1. This CDR3 spans 17 amino acids. V lost 2 bases, J lost 2 bases, and 6 bases stayed unmatched. Germline V gene sequence: CDR1 SGHVS, CDR2 FQNEAQ. DNA of the CDR3: TGTGCCAGCAGCTTATTACAGGGGAAGACTGGGGCCAACGTCCTGACTTTC. Protein: CASSLLQGKTGANVLTF.

The rearrangement uses TRBV30 and TRBJ2-1; TRBD2 might be the D (5 bases). CDR1 and CDR2 from the germline V gene are GTSNPN and SVGIG (reference sequence). CDR3 length: 15 amino acids. The V end was cut by 3 bases, the J end by 4 bases, with 16 bases between. The CDR3 region is CAWRVRTRKYNEQFF. The CDR3 nucleotides are TGTGCCTGGAGGGTTAGGACTCGTAAATACAATGAGCAGTTCTTC. Filled out from reference TRBV30 and TRBJ2-1, the complete variable domain reads SQTIHQWPATLVQPVGSPLSLECTVEGTSNPNLYWYRQAAGRGLQLLFYSVGIGQISSEVPQNLSASRPQDRQFILSSKKLLLSDSGFYLCAWRVRTRKYNEQFFGPGTRLTVL.

This chain uses TRBV30 with TRBJ1-2; 7 nucleotides line up with TRBD1. The trim removed 3 bases at V and 7 bases at J, leaving 5 bases unmatched. CDR1 GTSNPN and CDR2 SVGIG come from the germline V gene (reference sequence). There are 12 residues in the CDR3. The CDR3 here is CAWSPTGFGYTF. CDR3 sequence (DNA): TGTGCCTGGAGCCCGACAGGGTTTGGCTACACCTTC.

This clone came up a few times. V is TRBV18 and J is TRBJ1-3; tentative D call: TRBD1 (5 bases). V was shortened by 5 bases and J by 1 base, with 12 bases between the two germline ends. The germline CDR1 and CDR2 sequences are KGHSH and LQKENI. The CDR3 consists of 15 residues. The CDR3 spells CASSRGLDSGNTIYF. The DNA for the CDR3 is TGTGCCAGCTCAAGGGGACTTGATTCTGGAAACACCATATATTTT.

The chain is built from TRBV7-3 and TRBJ2-3; 12 bases are a match to TRBD2. V dropped 5 bases and J dropped 5; count of bases not matched to a gene: 5. Germline values: CDR1 SGHTA, CDR2 FQGTGA. The CDR3 is 15 amino acids. The CDR3 loop is CASSLAGGMVDTQYF. Here the CDR3 DNA reads TGTGCCAGCAGCCTAGCGGGGGGGATGGTAGATACGCAGTATTTT.

CDR3 sequence: CATRGNYGYTF. The CDR3 DNA is TGTGCCACCCGGGGGAACTATGGCTACACCTTC. J is TRBJ1-2 and V is TRBV24-1, with D tentatively TRBD1 (5 bases). Germline-derived CDR1 and CDR2 are KGHDR and SFDVKD. V lost 9 bases and J lost 2, with 6 bases in between. CDR3 length: 11 amino acids.

This rearrangement joins TRBV24-1 to TRBJ1-3; 7 bases are shared with TRBD1. The CDR3 runs 14 residues. V lost 7 bases to trimming and J lost 1 base; unmatched junction nucleotides: 3. The germline V gene has CDR1 KGHDR and CDR2 SFDVKD. The CDR3 loop is CATSPGGSGNTIYF. CDR3 in DNA: TGTGCCACCAGCCCAGGGGGATCTGGAAACACCATATATTTT.

The V gene is TRBV19, the J gene TRBJ2-2; TRBD1 aligns across 8 bases. This CDR3 contains 16 residues. The V segment lost 3 bases and the J segment 7 bases; nucleotides outside the gene matches: 10. CDR1 LNHDA and CDR2 SQIVND come from the germline V gene (reference sequence). Written as DNA, the CDR3 is TGTGCCAGTAGTATCCCGGGCAGGGGGCTAAACGGGGAGCTGTTTTTT. Amino acid sequence: CASSIPGRGLNGELFF.